The present T cell receptor beta chain was sequenced within a study of blood T cells in healthy people across ages. A second roughly 6 to 12 cycle PCR used barcoded and J-beta primers. In TCRdb, the 5' RACE reads were re-called with MiXCR into one record per CDR3 protein. Here the sample spans about 780,000 distinct CDR3 sequences, 46% being singletons. CDR1 is LGHDT, CDR2 YNNKEL, per germline (reference sequence). With V trimmed by 4 bases and J by 8 bases, 11 bases remained unmatched. This CDR3 is 15 amino acids long. This chain uses TRBV3-1 with TRBJ2-5; 9 bases line up with TRBD2. This TCR was recovered from a man older than 75 in good health. Specimen: blood. DNA for the CDR3: TGTGCCAGCAGCCCTTGGCGGGAGGGCCGGTGTACCCAGTACTTC. This sequence encodes CASSPWREGRCTQYF.